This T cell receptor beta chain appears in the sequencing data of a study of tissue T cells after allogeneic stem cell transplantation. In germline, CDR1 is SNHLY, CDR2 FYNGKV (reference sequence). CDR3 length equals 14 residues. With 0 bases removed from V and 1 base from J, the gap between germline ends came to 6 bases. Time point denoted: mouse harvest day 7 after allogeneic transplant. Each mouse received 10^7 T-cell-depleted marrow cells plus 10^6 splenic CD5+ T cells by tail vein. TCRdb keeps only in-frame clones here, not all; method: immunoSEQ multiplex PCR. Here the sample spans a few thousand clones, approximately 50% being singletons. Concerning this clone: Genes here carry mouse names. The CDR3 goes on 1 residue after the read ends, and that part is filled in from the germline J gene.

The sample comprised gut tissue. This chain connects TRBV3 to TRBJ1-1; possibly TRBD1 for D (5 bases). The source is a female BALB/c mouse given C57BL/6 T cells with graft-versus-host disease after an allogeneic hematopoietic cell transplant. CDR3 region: CASSLAGRNTEVFF. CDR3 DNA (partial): TGTGCCAGCAGCTTAGCGGGACGGAACACAGAAGTCTTC.